The clone carrying this T cell receptor (beta chain) occurred many times. These data originate in a study of blood T cell repertoires in COVID-19. Study-level background: Samples came from the United States, Italy and Spain, spanning acute and convalescent COVID-19. Sample material is recorded as cDNA or gDNA derived from T cells, B-cell-depleted T cells, or PBMCs.

The V gene's germline CDR1 is SEHNR and CDR2 FQNEAQ (reference sequence). The CDR3 consists of 17 residues. V lost 4 bases, J lost 0 bases, and 19 bases lay in between. Clinical histories supplied by participants themselves formed the basis of cohort assignment. Libraries were prepared by immunoSEQ multiplex PCR; TCRdb keeps only in-frame clonotypes and omits some of them. The sample has fewer than 350,000 clones; 90% are singletons. The sequence was obtained from a woman aged 18-30 years with acute COVID-19. Material for sequencing was PBMCs or T cells enriched from blood (not recorded which). The V call is TRBV7-9, the J call TRBJ2-7, with a weak D call TRBD1 (6 bases). In nucleotides, the CDR3 is TGTGCCAGCAGCTCCGGACCCCCAGGGGCGAACTCCTACGAGCAGTACTTC. It is translated as CASSSGPPGANSYEQYF.